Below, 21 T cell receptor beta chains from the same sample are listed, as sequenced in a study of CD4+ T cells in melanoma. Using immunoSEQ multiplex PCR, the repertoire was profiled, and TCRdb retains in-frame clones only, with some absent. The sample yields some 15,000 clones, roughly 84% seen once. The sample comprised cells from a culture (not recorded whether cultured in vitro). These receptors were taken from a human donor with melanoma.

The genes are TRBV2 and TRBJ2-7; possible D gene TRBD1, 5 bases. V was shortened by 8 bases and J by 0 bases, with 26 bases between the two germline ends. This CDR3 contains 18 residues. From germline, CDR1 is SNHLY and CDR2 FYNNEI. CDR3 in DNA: TGTGCCAGCGTTTGGAGACAGCTTTCCGGCACTAACTCCTACGAGCAGTACTTC. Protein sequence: CASVWRQLSGTNSYEQYF.

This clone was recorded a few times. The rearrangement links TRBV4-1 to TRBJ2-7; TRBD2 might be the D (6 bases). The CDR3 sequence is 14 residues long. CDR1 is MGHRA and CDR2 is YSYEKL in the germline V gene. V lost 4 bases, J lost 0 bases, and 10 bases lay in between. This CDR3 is CASSPGRGSYEQYF. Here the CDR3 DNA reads TGCGCCAGCAGCCCGGGGCGGGGCTCCTACGAGCAGTACTTC.

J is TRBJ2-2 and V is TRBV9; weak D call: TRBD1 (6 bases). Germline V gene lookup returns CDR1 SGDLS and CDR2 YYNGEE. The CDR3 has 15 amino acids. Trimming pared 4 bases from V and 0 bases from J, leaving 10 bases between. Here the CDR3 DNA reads TGTGCCAGCAGCCTGAAGGGGGCGAACACCGGGGAGCTGTTTTTT. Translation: CASSLKGANTGELFF.

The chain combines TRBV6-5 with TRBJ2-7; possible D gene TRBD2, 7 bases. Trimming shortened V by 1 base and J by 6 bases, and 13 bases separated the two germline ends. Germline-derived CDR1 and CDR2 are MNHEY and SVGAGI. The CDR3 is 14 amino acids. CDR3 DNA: TGTGCCAGCAGTTACTTAGGGGGGGGTCTCGAGCAGTACTTC. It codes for CASSYLGGGLEQYF.

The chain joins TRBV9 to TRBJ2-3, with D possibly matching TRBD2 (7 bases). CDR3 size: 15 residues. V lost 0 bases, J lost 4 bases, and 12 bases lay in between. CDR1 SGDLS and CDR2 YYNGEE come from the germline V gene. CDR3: CASSVGGGYADTQYF. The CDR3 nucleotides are TGTGCCAGCAGCGTAGGCGGGGGCTACGCAGATACGCAGTATTTT.

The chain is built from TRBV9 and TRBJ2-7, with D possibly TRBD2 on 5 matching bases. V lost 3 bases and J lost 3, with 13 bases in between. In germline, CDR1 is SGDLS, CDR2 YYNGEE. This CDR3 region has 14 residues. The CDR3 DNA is TGTGCCAGCAGCGAGGACTTGGTTAGCTACGAGCAGTACTTC. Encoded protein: CASSEDLVSYEQYF.

CDR3 residues: CASSFQGADTQYF. CDR3 DNA sequence: TGCGCCAGCAGCTTCCAGGGCGCAGATACGCAGTATTTT. The chain couples TRBV5-1 to TRBJ2-3, with D possibly matching TRBD1 (5 bases). Trimming took 2 bases from V and 4 from J, leaving 8 bases between them. This CDR3 region has 13 residues. Germline V CDR1 and CDR2: SGHRS, YFSETQ.

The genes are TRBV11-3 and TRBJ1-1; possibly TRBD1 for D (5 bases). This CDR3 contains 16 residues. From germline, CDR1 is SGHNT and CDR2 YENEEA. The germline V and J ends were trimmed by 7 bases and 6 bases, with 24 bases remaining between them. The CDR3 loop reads CASTQWGQGRVSEAFF. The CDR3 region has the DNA TGTGCCAGCACCCAGTGGGGTCAAGGCAGGGTCTCTGAAGCTTTCTTT.

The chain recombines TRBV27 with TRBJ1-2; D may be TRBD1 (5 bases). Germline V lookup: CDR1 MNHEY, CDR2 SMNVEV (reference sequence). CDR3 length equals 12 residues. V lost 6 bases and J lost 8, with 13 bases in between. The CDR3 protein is CASREPGRGYTF. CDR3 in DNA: TGTGCCAGCAGAGAACCGGGACGAGGCTACACCTTC.

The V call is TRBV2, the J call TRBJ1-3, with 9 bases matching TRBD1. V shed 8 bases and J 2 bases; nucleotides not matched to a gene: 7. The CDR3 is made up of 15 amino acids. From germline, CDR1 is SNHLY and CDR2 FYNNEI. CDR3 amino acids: CASSRDRVAGNTIYF. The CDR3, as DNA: TGTGCCAGCTCTCGGGACAGGGTGGCTGGAAACACCATATATTTT.

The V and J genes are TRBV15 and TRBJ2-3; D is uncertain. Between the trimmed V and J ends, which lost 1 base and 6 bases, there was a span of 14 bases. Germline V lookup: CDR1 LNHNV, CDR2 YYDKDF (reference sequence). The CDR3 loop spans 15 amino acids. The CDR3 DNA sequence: TGTGCCACCAGCAGAGGACTGCAACTACAGGATACGCAGTATTTT. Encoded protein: CATSRGLQLQDTQYF.

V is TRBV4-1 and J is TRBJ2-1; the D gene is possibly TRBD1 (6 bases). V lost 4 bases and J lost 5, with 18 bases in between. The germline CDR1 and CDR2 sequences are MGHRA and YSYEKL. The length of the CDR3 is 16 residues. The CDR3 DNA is TGCGCCAGCAGCCGGGGGCAAGGACAGATGAACAATGAGCAGTTCTTC. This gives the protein CASSRGQGQMNNEQFF.

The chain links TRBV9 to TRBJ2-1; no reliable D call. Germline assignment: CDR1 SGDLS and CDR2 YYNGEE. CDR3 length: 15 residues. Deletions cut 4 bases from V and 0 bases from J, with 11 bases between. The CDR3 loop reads CASSSDGSSYNEQFF. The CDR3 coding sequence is TGTGCCAGCAGCTCCGACGGTAGCTCCTACAATGAGCAGTTCTTC.

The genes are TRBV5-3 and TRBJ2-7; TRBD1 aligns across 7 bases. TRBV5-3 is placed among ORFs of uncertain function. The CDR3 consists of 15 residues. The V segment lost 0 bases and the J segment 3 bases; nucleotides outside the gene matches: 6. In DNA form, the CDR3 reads TGTGCCAGAAGCTTGGCCCCGAGGACAGGCTACGAGCAGTACTTC. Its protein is CARSLAPRTGYEQYF.

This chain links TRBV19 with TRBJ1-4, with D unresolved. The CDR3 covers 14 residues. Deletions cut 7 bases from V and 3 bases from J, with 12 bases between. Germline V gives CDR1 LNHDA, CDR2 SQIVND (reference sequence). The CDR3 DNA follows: TGTGCCAGTAAATTCCGGGAGGCTAATGAAAAACTGTTTTTT. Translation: CASKFREANEKLFF. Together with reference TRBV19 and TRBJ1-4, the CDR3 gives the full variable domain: DGGITQSPKYLFRKEGQNVTLSCEQNLNHDAMYWYRQDPGQGLRLIYYSQIVNDFQKGDIAEGYSVSREKKESFPLTVTSAQKNPTAFYLCASKFREANEKLFFGSGTQLSVL.

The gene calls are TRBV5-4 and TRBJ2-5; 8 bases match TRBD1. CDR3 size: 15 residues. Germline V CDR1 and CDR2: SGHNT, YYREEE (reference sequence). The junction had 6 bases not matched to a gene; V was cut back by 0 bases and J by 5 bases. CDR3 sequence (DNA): TGTGCCAGCAGCTTGGTGCAGGGGGCGGGGGAGACCCAGTACTTC. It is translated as CASSLVQGAGETQYF.

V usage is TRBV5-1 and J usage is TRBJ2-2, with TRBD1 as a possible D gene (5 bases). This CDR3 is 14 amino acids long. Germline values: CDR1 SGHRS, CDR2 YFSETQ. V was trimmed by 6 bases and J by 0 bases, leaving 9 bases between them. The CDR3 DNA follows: TGCGCCAGCACACCAGGGTCGAACACCGGGGAGCTGTTTTTT. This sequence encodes CASTPGSNTGELFF. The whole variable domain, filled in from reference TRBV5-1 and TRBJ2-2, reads KAGVTQTPRYLIKTRGQQVTLSCSPISGHRSVSWYQQTPGQGLQFLFEYFSETQRNKGNFPGRFSGRQFSNSRSEMNVSTLELGDSALYLCASTPGSNTGELFFGEGSRLTVL.

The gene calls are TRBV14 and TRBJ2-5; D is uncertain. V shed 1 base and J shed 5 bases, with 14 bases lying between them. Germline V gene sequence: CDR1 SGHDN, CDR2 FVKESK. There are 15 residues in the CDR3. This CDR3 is CASSQAGRIVETQYF. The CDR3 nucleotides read TGTGCCAGCAGCCAAGCGGGCAGGATAGTGGAGACCCAGTACTTC.

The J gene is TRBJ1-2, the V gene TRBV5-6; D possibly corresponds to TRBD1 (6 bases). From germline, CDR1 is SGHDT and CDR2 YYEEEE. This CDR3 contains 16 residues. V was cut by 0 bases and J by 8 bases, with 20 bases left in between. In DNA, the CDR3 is TGTGCCAGCAGCTTGGATATGGGTGCAGGGGCTAAGGGCTACACCTTC. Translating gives CASSLDMGAGAKGYTF.

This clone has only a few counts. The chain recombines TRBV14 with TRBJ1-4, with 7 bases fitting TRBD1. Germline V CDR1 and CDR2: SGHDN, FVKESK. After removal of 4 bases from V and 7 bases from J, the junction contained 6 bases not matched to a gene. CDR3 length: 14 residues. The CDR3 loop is CASSRNRGSEKLFF. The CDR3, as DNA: TGTGCCAGCAGCCGGAACAGGGGCAGTGAAAAACTGTTTTTT.

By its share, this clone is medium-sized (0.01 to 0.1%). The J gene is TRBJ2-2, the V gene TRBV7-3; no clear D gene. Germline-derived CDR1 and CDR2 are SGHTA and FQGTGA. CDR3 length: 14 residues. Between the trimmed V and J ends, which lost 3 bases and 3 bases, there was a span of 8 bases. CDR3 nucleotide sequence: TGTGCCAGCAGCTTCAACAGATACACCGGGGAGCTGTTTTTT. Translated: CASSFNRYTGELFF.